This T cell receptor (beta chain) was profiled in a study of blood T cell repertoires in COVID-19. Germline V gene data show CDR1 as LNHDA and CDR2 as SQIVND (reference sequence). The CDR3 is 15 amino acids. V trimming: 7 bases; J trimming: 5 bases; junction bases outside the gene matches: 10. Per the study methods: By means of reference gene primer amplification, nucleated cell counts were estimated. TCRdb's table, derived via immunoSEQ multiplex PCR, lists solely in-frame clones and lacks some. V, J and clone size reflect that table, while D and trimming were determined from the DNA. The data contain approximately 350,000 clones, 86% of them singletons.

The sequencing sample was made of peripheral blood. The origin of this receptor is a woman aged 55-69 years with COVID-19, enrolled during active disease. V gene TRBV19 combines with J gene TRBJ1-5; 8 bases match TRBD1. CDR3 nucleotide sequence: TGTGCCAGTACCCGGACAGGGAGTCTCGATCAGCCCCAGCATTTT. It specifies CASTRTGSLDQPQHF.